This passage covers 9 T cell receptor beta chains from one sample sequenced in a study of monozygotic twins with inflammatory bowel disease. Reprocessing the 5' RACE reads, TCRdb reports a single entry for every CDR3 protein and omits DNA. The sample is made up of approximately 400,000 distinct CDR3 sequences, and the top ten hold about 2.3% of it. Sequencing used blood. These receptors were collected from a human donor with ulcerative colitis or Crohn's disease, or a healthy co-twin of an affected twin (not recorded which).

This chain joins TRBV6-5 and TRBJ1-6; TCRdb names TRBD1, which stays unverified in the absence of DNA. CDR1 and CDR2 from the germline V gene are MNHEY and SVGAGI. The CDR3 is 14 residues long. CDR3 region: CASSHDRGNSPLHF.

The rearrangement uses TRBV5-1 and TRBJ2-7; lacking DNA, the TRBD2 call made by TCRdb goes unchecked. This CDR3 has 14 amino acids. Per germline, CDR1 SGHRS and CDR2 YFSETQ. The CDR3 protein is CASSLASGDYEQYF. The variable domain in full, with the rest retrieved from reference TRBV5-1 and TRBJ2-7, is KAGVTQTPRYLIKTRGQQVTLSCSPISGHRSVSWYQQTPGQGLQFLFEYFSETQRNKGNFPGRFSGRQFSNSRSEMNVSTLELGDSALYLCASSLASGDYEQYFGPGTRLTVT.

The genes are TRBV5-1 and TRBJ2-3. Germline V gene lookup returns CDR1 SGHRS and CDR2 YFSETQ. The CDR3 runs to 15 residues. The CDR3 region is CASSLFGDRADTQYF.

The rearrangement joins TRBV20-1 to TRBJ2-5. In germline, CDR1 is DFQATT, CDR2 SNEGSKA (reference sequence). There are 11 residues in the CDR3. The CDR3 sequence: CSARLRETQYF.

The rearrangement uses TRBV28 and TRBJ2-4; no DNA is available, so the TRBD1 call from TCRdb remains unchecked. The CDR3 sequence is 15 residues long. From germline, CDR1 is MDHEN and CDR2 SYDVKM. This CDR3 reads CASSNWAREKNIQYF.

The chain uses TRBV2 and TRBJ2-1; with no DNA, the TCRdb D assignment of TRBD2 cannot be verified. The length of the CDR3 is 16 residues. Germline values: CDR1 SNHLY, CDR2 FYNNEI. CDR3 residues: CASRALLAGGPYEQFF.

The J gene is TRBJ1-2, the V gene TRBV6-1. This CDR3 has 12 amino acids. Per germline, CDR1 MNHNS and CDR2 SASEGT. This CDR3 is CASTDSTRGYTF.

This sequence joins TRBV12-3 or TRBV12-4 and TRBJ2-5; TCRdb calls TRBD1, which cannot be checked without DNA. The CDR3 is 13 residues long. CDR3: CASSPRGIETQYF.

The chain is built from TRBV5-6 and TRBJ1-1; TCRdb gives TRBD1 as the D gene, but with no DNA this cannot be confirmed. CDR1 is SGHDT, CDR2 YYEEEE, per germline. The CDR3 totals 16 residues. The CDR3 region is CASSLAGQEMNTEAFF.